The T cell receptor (beta chain) described here comes from a study of T-cell reconstitution after alpha-beta-depleted transplantation in children. This CDR3 is 13 amino acids long. V lost 7 bases and J 2 bases, leaving 12 bases between the germline ends. Germline V gives CDR1 MNHNS, CDR2 SASEGT. Unique molecular identifiers were built into the TCRbeta library. MiXCR was run by TCRdb on the PCR reads, yielding one entry per CDR3 protein. The sample lists some 440,000 distinct CDR3 sequences; roughly 16% were seen once. This chain joins TRBV6-1 and TRBJ2-7, with D possibly being TRBD2 (5 bases). The TCR originated in a boy in the first two years of life who had a stem cell transplant for Wiskott-Aldrich syndrome, so the T cells may come from the graft donor. Material: PBMCs, mostly from graft donor cells, obtained 360 days after TCRalphabeta/CD19-depleted stem cell transplant. The CDR3 region has the DNA TGTGCCAGCATCCCGGGAACCCCCTACGAGCAGTACTTC. It codes for CASIPGTPYEQYF.